Listed below are T cell receptor beta chains from one sample, sequenced in a study of human T cells and chemical hapten exposure. TCRdb ran MiXCR on the RACE reads and lists one entry per CDR3 protein. This sample has 250,000 or so distinct CDR3 sequences, with just under 8% found just once. The material was whole blood, obtained in connection with sensitization to the hapten diphenylcyclopropenone (DPC). The receptors shown here come from a man aged 18 to 29 with alopecia areata. Some clones in this sample may be carry-over from other donors' samples. Each CDR3 is given with its conserved first and last residue. The order of the fields is J gene, D gene, clone size, V gene, CDR3 length, CDR3 DNA, CDR3 protein. The D gene is left open where the match is weak. Where a row states a size, it is once, few, many or the class of an expanded clone; other rows omit it.

TRBJ1-4 | - | - | TRBV28 | 17 | TGTGCCAGCAGTTTATCTGGCAGGGTAGCAACTAATGAAAAACTGTTTTTT | CASSLSGRVATNEKLFF
TRBJ1-2 | - | - | TRBV7-3 | 13 | TGTGCCAGCAGCTTAAATGCAAACTATGGCTACACCTTC | CASSLNANYGYTF
TRBJ2-2 | - | few | TRBV6-5 | 13 | TGTGCCAGCACCCGAGGGATCGCCGGGGAGCTGTTTTTT | CASTRGIAGELFF
TRBJ2-1 | - | - | TRBV5-1 | 18 | TGCGCCAGCAGCTTGGCCAGAGGACGTTCCCTGGGGGTTGGTGAGCAGTTCTTC | CASSLARGRSLGVGEQFF
TRBJ1-2 | - | few | TRBV4-3 | 15 | TGCGCCAGCAGCCAAGATATTGGGGGAGGGTATGGCTACACCTTC | CASSQDIGGGYGYTF
TRBJ2-1 | - | - | TRBV6-2/TRBV6-3 | 17 | TGTGCCAGCAGTTTTCGGCCAAGAGGCAGCTCCTACAATGAGCAGTTCTTC | CASSFRPRGSSYNEQFF
TRBJ1-1 | - | - | TRBV4-3 | 16 | TGCGCCAGCAGCCAAGAGTGGTTGATACCGAACACTGAAGCTTTCTTT | CASSQEWLIPNTEAFF
TRBJ2-3 | TRBD2 | few | TRBV2 | 15 | TGTGCCAGCAGCCTTGAAGCGGGGGAGCAAGATACGCAGTATTTT | CASSLEAGEQDTQYF
TRBJ2-3 | - | few | TRBV7-6 | 15 | TGTGCCAGCAGCTTATTTGGAGACAACACAGATACGCAGTATTTT | CASSLFGDNTDTQYF
TRBJ2-3 | - | many | TRBV4-2 | 15 | TGTGCCAGCAGCCAAGATGCCTGGAGTCGGGTTACGCAGTATTTT | CASSQDAWSRVTQYF
TRBJ2-3 | - | - | TRBV10-3 | 12 | TGTGCCATCAGTGATGGCGGGGAAGCGCAGTATTTT | CAISDGGEAQYF
TRBJ1-4 | - | many | TRBV4-3 | 21 | TGCGCCAGCAGCCAAGATAAAGTGCGCGGCAGGGTGGGGTCAACTAATGAAAAACTGTTTTTT | CASSQDKVRGRVGSTNEKLFF
TRBJ2-3 | TRBD1 | - | TRBV7-8 | 17 | TGTGCCAGCAGCTTAGGCCGGGACAGGGTTGTGATCGATACGCAGTATTTT | CASSLGRDRVVIDTQYF
TRBJ2-1 | TRBD2 | - | TRBV7-9 | 19 | TGTGCCAGCAGCTTGCGACTAGCGGGGGCCATGAGCTCCTACAATGAGCAGTTCTTC | CASSLRLAGAMSSYNEQFF
TRBJ2-3 | TRBD1 | - | TRBV12-3/TRBV12-4 | 13 | TGTGCCAGCAGGGGACAGCTCACAGATACGCAGTATTTT | CASRGQLTDTQYF
TRBJ2-1 | TRBD2 | - | TRBV5-1 | 13 | TGCGCCAGCAGCCCGGGACTAGCCTATGAGCAGTTCTTC | CASSPGLAYEQFF
TRBJ2-4 | - | few | TRBV28 | 14 | TGTGCCAGCAGTTTATTACCAGGGGAAAACATTCAGTACTTC | CASSLLPGENIQYF
TRBJ1-5 | TRBD1 | - | TRBV6-5 | 16 | TGTGCCAGCAGTTACTCCGGGACAGGGGTTTATCAGCCCCAGCATTTT | CASSYSGTGVYQPQHF
TRBJ1-4 | - | few | TRBV7-6 | 15 | TGTGCCAGCAGCCTAACGACAGGCGGAGGAGAAAAACTGTTTTTT | CASSLTTGGGEKLFF
TRBJ1-2 | - | few | TRBV20-1 | 14 | TGCAGTGCATGGACAGAAATTATGAACTATGGCTACACCTTC | CSAWTEIMNYGYTF
TRBJ2-2 | - | - | TRBV5-1 | 16 | TGCGCCAGCAGCTTGGTGTCGGGGGCTAACACCGGGGAGCTGTTTTTT | CASSLVSGANTGELFF
TRBJ2-7 | TRBD1 | few | TRBV5-1 | 14 | TGCGCCAGCAGCTTGGACAGGGGTAAGGGCGAGCAGTACTTC | CASSLDRGKGEQYF
TRBJ2-5 | - | - | TRBV7-9 | 14 | TGTGCCAGCAGCTTATCGAACAGTGCGGAGACCCAGTACTTC | CASSLSNSAETQYF
TRBJ1-1 | - | few | TRBV20-1 | 11 | TGCAGTGCTAGAGTGGCCACTGAAGCTTTCTTT | CSARVATEAFF
TRBJ1-6 | - | - | TRBV5-5 | 18 | TGTGCCAGCAGCTTGGCGGCCAATCCTTACTCCTATAATTCACCCCTCCACTTT | CASSLAANPYSYNSPLHF
TRBJ1-1 | - | few | TRBV15 | 15 | TGTGCCACCAGCAGAGATCGGGTGTGGGTGGCTGAAGCTTTCTTT | CATSRDRVWVAEAFF
TRBJ1-1 | - | many | TRBV7-9 | 15 | TGTGCCAGCAGCTTTTCTTGGTCCCCGAACACTGAAGCTTTCTTT | CASSFSWSPNTEAFF
TRBJ2-1 | TRBD1 | many | TRBV5-6 | 15 | TGTGCCAGCTCCAGTGGGGGACAGGGCTTCAATGAGCAGTTCTTC | CASSSGGQGFNEQFF